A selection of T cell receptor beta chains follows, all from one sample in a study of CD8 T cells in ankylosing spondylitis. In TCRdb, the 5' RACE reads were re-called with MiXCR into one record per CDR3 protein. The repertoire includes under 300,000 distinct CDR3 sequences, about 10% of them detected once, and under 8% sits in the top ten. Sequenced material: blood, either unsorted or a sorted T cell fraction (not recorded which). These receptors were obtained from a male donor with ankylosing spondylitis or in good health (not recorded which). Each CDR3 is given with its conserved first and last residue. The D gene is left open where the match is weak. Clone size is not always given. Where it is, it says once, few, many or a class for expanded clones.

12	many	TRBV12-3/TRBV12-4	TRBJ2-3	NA	CASSPLADTQYF	TGTGCCAGCAGTCCCCTAGCGGATACGCAGTATTTT
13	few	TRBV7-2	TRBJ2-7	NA	CASSLALGREQYF	TGTGCCAGCAGCTTAGCGCTGGGGCGCGAGCAGTACTTC
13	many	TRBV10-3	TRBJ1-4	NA	CAISERWNEKLFF	TGTGCCATCAGTGAAAGGTGGAATGAAAAACTGTTTTTT
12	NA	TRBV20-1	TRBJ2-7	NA	CSASGSPYEQYF	TGCAGTGCTAGTGGCAGCCCCTACGAGCAGTACTTC
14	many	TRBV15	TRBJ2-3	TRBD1	CATSPRTGLDTQYF	TGTGCCACCAGCCCTCGGACAGGTTTAGATACGCAGTATTTT
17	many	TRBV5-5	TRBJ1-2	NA	CASSPPLTGRELYGYTF	TGTGCCAGCAGCCCACCCCTCACGGGTCGGGAGCTCTATGGCTACACCTTC
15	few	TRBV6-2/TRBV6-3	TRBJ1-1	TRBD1	CASSPSWRGRAEAFF	TGTGCCAGCAGTCCGTCTTGGAGGGGGCGAGCTGAAGCTTTCTTT
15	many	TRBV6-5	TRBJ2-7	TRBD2	CASSPLAGSSYEQYF	TGTGCCAGCAGTCCCCTAGCGGGAAGCTCCTACGAGCAGTACTTC
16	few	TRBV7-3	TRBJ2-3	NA	CASSRQGFSGTDTQYF	TGTGCCAGCAGCCGACAGGGGTTTAGCGGGACAGATACGCAGTATTTT
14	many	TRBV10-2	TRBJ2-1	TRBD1	CARRQGSSYNEQFF	TGCGCCAGGCGACAGGGGAGCTCCTACAATGAGCAGTTCTTC
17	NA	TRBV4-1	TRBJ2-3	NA	CASSPKGVAAPRDTQYF	TGCGCCAGCAGCCCCAAGGGGGTAGCAGCCCCTCGGGATACGCAGTATTTT
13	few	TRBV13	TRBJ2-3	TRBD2	CASRDRLAYTQYF	TGTGCCAGCAGGGATCGACTAGCGTATACGCAGTATTTT
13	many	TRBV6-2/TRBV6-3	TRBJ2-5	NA	CASSYMEQETQYF	TGTGCCAGCAGTTACATGGAGCAGGAGACCCAGTACTTC
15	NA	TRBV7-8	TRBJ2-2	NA	CASSLSWVETGELFF	TGTGCCAGCAGCTTGAGCTGGGTCGAGACCGGGGAGCTGTTTTTT
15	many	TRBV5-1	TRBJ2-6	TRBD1	CASAQGATGANVLTF	TGCGCCAGCGCCCAGGGGGCTACTGGGGCCAACGTCCTGACTTTC
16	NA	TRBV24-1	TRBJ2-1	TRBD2	CATSDSSGSAYHEQFF	TGTGCCACCAGTGATTCTAGCGGGAGTGCCTACCATGAGCAGTTCTTC
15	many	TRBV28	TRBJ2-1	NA	CASIPSLGLGNEQFF	TGTGCCAGCATCCCTTCATTGGGGTTAGGCAATGAGCAGTTCTTC
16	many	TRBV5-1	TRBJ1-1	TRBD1	CASSQDRVDSDTEAFF	TGCGCCAGCAGCCAAGACAGGGTAGATAGTGACACTGAAGCTTTCTTT
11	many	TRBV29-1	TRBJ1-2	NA	CSEGDGYGYTF	TGCAGCGAGGGGGACGGCTATGGCTACACCTTC
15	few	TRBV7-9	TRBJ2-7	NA	CASSSIRDRPYEQYF	TGTGCCAGCAGCTCGATCAGAGACAGACCCTACGAGCAGTACTTC
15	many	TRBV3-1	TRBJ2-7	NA	CASTPGWGPGYEQYF	TGTGCCAGCACGCCGGGATGGGGGCCAGGGTACGAGCAGTACTTC
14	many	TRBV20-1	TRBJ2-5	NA	CSARALLGPETQYF	TGCAGTGCTAGAGCTCTCCTCGGTCCAGAGACCCAGTACTTC
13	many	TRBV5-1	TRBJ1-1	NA	CASISEVGSGAFF	TGCGCCAGCATCTCCGAGGTGGGGAGCGGAGCTTTCTTT
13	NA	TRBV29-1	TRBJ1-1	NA	CSVGMTLGTVAFF	TGCAGCGTTGGGATGACCCTGGGCACTGTAGCTTTCTTT
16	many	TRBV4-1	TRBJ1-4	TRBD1	CASSQEPGQGSEKLFF	TGCGCCAGCAGCCAAGAACCGGGACAGGGGAGCGAAAAACTGTTTTTT
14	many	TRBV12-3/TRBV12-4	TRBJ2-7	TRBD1	CASSWTGGSYEQYF	TGTGCCAGCAGCTGGACAGGAGGTAGTTACGAGCAGTACTTC
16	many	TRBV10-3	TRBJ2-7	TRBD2	CAISLRLARGYYEQYF	TGTGCCATCAGTTTGAGACTAGCGAGGGGGTACTACGAGCAGTACTTC
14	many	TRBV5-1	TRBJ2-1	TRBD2	CASLAGGQKDEQFF	TGCGCCAGCCTCGCGGGAGGCCAAAAGGATGAGCAGTTCTTC
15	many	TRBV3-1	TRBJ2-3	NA	CASSQVIGHTDTQYF	TGTGCCAGCAGCCAAGTGATAGGACACACAGATACGCAGTATTTT